This TCR beta chain is drawn from a study of blood T cell repertoires in COVID-19. Study at large: The United States, Italy and Spain were the sources of the acute and convalescent COVID-19 samples.

The Seattle patients joined while their infection was active and were tracked longitudinally afterward. Original analysis: By means of reference gene primer amplification, nucleated cell counts were estimated. TCRdb's copy holds only in-frame clones and misses some; the assay was immunoSEQ multiplex PCR. V and J calls and clone size follow that table, whereas D and trimming were derived from the DNA. The repertoire includes about 150,000 clones, around 83% of them detected once, and 9.5% to 13% sits in the top ten. CDR3 size: 15 residues. Looked up from germline, CDR1 is LNHDA and CDR2 is SQIVND (reference sequence). Trimming cost V 6 bases and J 1 base, with 13 bases left between them.

The origin of this receptor is a woman aged 60-70 years with COVID-19, enrolled during active disease. The material sequenced was peripheral blood. The chain carries TRBV19 and TRBJ1-5; tentatively, D is TRBD1 (5 bases). Here the CDR3 reads CASSHVGQSNQPQHF. The CDR3, as DNA: TGTGCCAGTAGCCATGTGGGGCAGAGCAATCAGCCCCAGCATTTT. The full variable domain, in which reference TRBV19 and TRBJ1-5 provide the parts outside the CDR3, is DGGITQSPKYLFRKEGQNVTLSCEQNLNHDAMYWYRQDPGQGLRLIYYSQIVNDFQKGDIAEGYSVSREKKESFPLTVTSAQKNPTAFYLCASSHVGQSNQPQHFGDGTRLSIL.